This T cell receptor (beta chain) was retrieved from a study of blood T cell repertoires in COVID-19. Study in general: PBMCs, B-cell-depleted T cells, or T cells were the source of the cDNA or gDNA that made up the material.

Per the original methods: Amplification of reference gene primers was used by the study to estimate nucleated cell counts. This table comes from immunoSEQ multiplex PCR, and its TCRdb copy is limited to in-frame clones, with some not included. V and J calls and clone size follow that table, whereas D and trimming were derived from the DNA. The sample contains some 410,000 clones, roughly 88% of which appear only once. The cohort comprised adults aged roughly 18 to 90 years residing in about two dozen US areas. Clinical history reported by participants formed the basis on which cohorts were assigned. Germline CDR1 reads SGHTA; CDR2 reads FQGNSA. V shed 4 bases, J shed 7 bases, and the junction held 1 base outside the gene matches. The CDR3 totals 14 residues. Only a few counts were recorded for this clone.

The clonotype comes from a woman aged 25 to 45 with acute COVID-19. The specimen was PBMCs or T cells enriched from blood (not recorded which). This rearrangement joins TRBV7-2 to TRBJ2-5, with 15 bases fitting TRBD2. This chain's CDR3 is CASSSGLAGGTQYF. The CDR3 nucleotides are TGTGCCAGCAGCTCGGGACTAGCGGGGGGGACCCAGTACTTC. Using reference TRBV7-2 and TRBJ2-5 for the parts outside the CDR3, the full variable domain is GAGVSQSPSNKVTEKGKDVELRCDPISGHTALYWYRQSLGQGLEFLIYFQGNSAPDKSGLPSDRFSAERTGGSVSTLTIQRTQQEDSAVYLCASSSGLAGGTQYFGPGTRLLVL.